The TCR beta chain under discussion was sequenced for a study of T cells in Graves' hyperthyroidism and ophthalmopathy. Study as a whole: Peripheral blood sampling occurred at initial diagnosis, before any treatment.

This clonotype was recorded at least ten times. RNA transcripts provided the source from which TCR beta CDR3 regions were amplified. The HTBI primer set was used in a first-round RT-PCR of the TCR CDR3. In TCRdb, the multiplex PCR reads were re-called with MiXCR into one record per CDR3 protein. The profile shows 300,000 to 450,000 distinct CDR3 sequences, about 15% of them singletons. This CDR3 is built from 14 residues. Germline assignment: CDR1 DFQATT and CDR2 SNEGSKA (reference sequence). Trimming cost V 5 bases and J 0 bases, with 14 bases left between them. Graves' hyperthyroidism is called stable when ophthalmopathy does not progress within 18 months. PBMCs were sourced from roughly 9.7 ml fresh peripheral blood.

Sequencing input: blood. This clonotype was obtained from a young woman with Graves' hyperthyroidism. The rearrangement uses TRBV20-1 and TRBJ2-7; maybe TRBD2 (5 bases). The CDR3 sequence is CSALRPGSSYEQYF. CDR3 nucleotides: TGCAGTGCTTTACGTCCGGGGAGCTCCTACGAGCAGTACTTC.